This TCR beta chain was retrieved from a study of blood T cell dynamics during melanoma immunotherapy. Each bulk PBMC sample had approximately 0.35 ug DNA loaded. The assay was immunoSEQ multiplex PCR, and TCRdb's table has in-frame clones only and misses some. This table holds roughly 11,000 clones, around nine tenths found once. Specified time point: week 3, after first cycle of checkpoint inhibitor. Germline CDR1 reads SGHNT; CDR2 reads YYREEE (reference sequence). The CDR3 totals 14 residues. V lost 4 bases, J lost 6 bases, and 4 bases stayed unmatched. The J gene is TRBJ2-1, the V gene TRBV5-4; TRBD2 agrees at 10 bases. The starting material was blood, obtained from a patient treated with checkpoint blockade. The clonotype originates from a human donor with melanoma. The CDR3 is CASSPGLATNEQFF. CDR3 coding DNA: TGTGCCAGCAGCCCGGGACTAGCGACCAATGAGCAGTTCTTC.